The following is a T cell receptor (beta chain) sequence with its context. These data originate in a study of monozygotic twins with inflammatory bowel disease. The CDR3 is 13 amino acids. CDR1 is SGHRS, CDR2 YFSETQ, per germline. TCRdb reprocessed the 5' RACE reads and reports one entry per CDR3 protein, with no DNA. The sample has 400,000 to 500,000 distinct CDR3 sequences. The specimen sequenced was blood. The chain employs TRBV5-1 and TRBJ2-7; absent DNA, TCRdb's TRBD1 call cannot be checked. The TCR originated in a human donor with ulcerative colitis or Crohn's disease, or a healthy co-twin of an affected twin (not recorded which). This CDR3 reads CASSLVGGYEQYF.